The rows below give T cell receptor beta chains drawn from one sample of a study of a mutant IDH1 vaccine in newly diagnosed glioma. Generated by immunoSEQ multiplex PCR, the TCRdb table keeps only in-frame clones and is missing some. The sample includes 110,000 or so clones, 90% seen only once; the top ten take under 0.8%. The antigens for these receptors are not known. The source was PBMCs, collected from a glioma patient whose treatment included an IDH1 peptide vaccine. The receptors here all came from a woman in her 50s with glioma. Both conserved end residues are part of each CDR3. A D gene is named only where the DNA matches it firmly. Rows give clone size only sometimes, using once, few, many, or a class for an expanded clone.

clone size	D gene	V gene	J gene	CDR3 DNA	CDR3 protein
.	TRBD2	TRBV19	TRBJ2-1	TGTGCCAGTAGTATGCATTTGAGCGGGAGGGACAATGAGCAGTTCTTC	CASSMHLSGRDNEQFF
.	.	TRBV27	TRBJ1-5	TGTGCCAGCAGTCCCTCGGGTGGGGAGTTACTATGGCCCCAGCATTTT	CASSPSGGELLWPQHF
.	.	TRBV5-1	TRBJ2-3	TGCGCCAGCAGCGGGTCGGGAGCATCAGATACGCAGTATTTT	CASSGSGASDTQYF
.	TRBD1	TRBV18	TRBJ1-3	TGTGCCAGCTCACCCGCGACAGGGTCGGTGGGAAACACCATATATTTT	CASSPATGSVGNTIYF
.	.	TRBV19	TRBJ1-3	TGTGCCAGTAGCCCTGGACTTATAGGCGGCAGGGCCTCTGGAAACACCATATATTTT	CASSPGLIGGRASGNTIYF
.	TRBD2	TRBV15	TRBJ2-5	TGTGCCACCAGCAGCGGGACTAGCGACCAAGAGACCCAGTACTTC	CATSSGTSDQETQYF
.	TRBD1	TRBV7-8	TRBJ1-2	TGTGCCAGCAGCTTAATCCCCGACAGGGCCTATGGCTACACCTTC	CASSLIPDRAYGYTF
.	.	TRBV5-6	TRBJ2-7	TGTGCCAGCAGCTTGGCTTACTCCGCCTACGAGCAGTACTTC	CASSLAYSAYEQYF
.	TRBD1	TRBV28	TRBJ1-2	TGTGCCAGCAGTACCGGGACAGGGTATGGAGGCTACACCTTC	CASSTGTGYGGYTF
.	.	TRBV19	TRBJ1-4	TGTGCCGCATCCGGGTTGGAAAATGAAAAACTGTTTTTT	CAASGLENEKLFF
.	.	TRBV5-5	TRBJ2-3	TGTGCCAGCAGCCAAGATTGGGCTAGTCAGACAGATACGCAGTATTTT	CASSQDWASQTDTQYF
.	TRBD2	TRBV28	TRBJ2-5	TGTGCCGGAAGTACTAGCGGGGGTCAAGAGACCCAGTACTTC	CAGSTSGGQETQYF
.	.	TRBV25-1	TRBJ1-1	TGTGCCACCAGAATGAACACTGAAGCTTTCTTT	CATRMNTEAFF
.	.	TRBV5-1	TRBJ2-2	TGCGCCAGCAGCTCGGGCGGGGAGCTGTTTTTT	CASSSGGELFF
.	TRBD1	TRBV28	TRBJ2-3	TGTGCCAGCAGTAAGGGACAGGGGGTATCAGATACGCAGTATTTT	CASSKGQGVSDTQYF
.	TRBD1	TRBV2	TRBJ2-3	TGTGCCAGCAGTGAACAGGGGGCAGGCACAGATACGCAGTATTTT	CASSEQGAGTDTQYF
.	TRBD2	TRBV5-1	TRBJ2-3	TGCGCCAGCACCGACCGAAGTCTAGCGGGAGTCGGAACGCAGTATTTT	CASTDRSLAGVGTQYF
.	.	TRBV28	TRBJ1-2	TGTGCCAGCAGCCAGTCTACAGGGAGGGACAACTATGGCTACACCTTC	CASSQSTGRDNYGYTF
.	TRBD2	TRBV18	TRBJ2-7	TGTGCCAGCTCGGCCGGGACTAGCGGGGGTGGGGCCTACGAGCAGTACTTC	CASSAGTSGGGAYEQYF
.	.	TRBV5-1	TRBJ2-3	TGCGCCAGCAGCTCCTTTGGGGGAGGCACAGATACGCAGTATTTT	CASSSFGGGTDTQYF
.	TRBD2	TRBV28	TRBJ2-5	TGTGCCAGCAGTTTATTTAGCGGGAGTTGGGAAGAGACCCAGTACTTC	CASSLFSGSWEETQYF
.	.	TRBV6-6	TRBJ2-6	TGTGCCAGCTCCGCCGGGGCCCCGCTGGGGGCCAACGTCCTGACTTTC	CASSAGAPLGANVLTF
.	.	TRBV30	TRBJ1-1	TGTGTCTGGAGTAGCTTCAGCGGTGGTGAAACTGAAGCTTTCTTT	CVWSSFSGGETEAFF
.	.	TRBV5-1	TRBJ2-1	TGCGCCAGCAGCTTGCTACCAGGGAAATCCTACAATGAGCAGTTCTTC	CASSLLPGKSYNEQFF
.	.	TRBV5-4	TRBJ2-3	TGTGCCAGCAGCTTCCGAGTGGGGTCAGATACGCAGTATTTT	CASSFRVGSDTQYF
.	.	TRBV5-1	TRBJ2-7	TGCGCCAGCAGCCCATGGTTAGAGGGGGCCTACGAGCAGTACTTC	CASSPWLEGAYEQYF
.	TRBD1	TRBV6-5	TRBJ1-1	TGTGCCAGCAGGGTAGGGGGCGAGAACACTGAAGCTTTCTTT	CASRVGGENTEAFF
.	.	TRBV30	TRBJ2-1	TGTGCCTGGAGCCCTACTAGTATTCGTGAGCAGTTCTTC	CAWSPTSIREQFF
.	.	TRBV27	TRBJ2-2	TGTGCCAGCAGTTTGATAGGGGCGGGCACCGGGGAGCTGTTTTTT	CASSLIGAGTGELFF
.	.	TRBV6-1	TRBJ1-3	TGTGCCAGCAGTGAATCCTTATGGCACTCTGGAAACACCATATATTTT	CASSESLWHSGNTIYF
.	.	TRBV5-4	TRBJ2-5	TGTGCCAGCAGCTTTAATCAAGAGACCCAGTACTTC	CASSFNQETQYF
.	.	TRBV7-7	TRBJ2-6	TGTGCTAGCAGCTTAGGAGACTCTGGGGCCAACGTCCTGACTTTC	CASSLGDSGANVLTF
.	TRBD2	TRBV28	TRBJ2-7	TGTGCCAGCAGTGTAGCGGGAGTTTCATACGAGCAGTACTTC	CASSVAGVSYEQYF
.	TRBD2	TRBV5-5	TRBJ2-7	TGTGCCAGCAGCCTTCGGACTAGCGGGGGATACGAGCAGTACTTC	CASSLRTSGGYEQYF
.	.	TRBV7-8	TRBJ2-1	TGTGCGAGCAGACAGGATAAAAATGAGCAGTTCTTC	CASRQDKNEQFF
.	TRBD1	TRBV11-2	TRBJ2-1	TGTGCCAGCAGCCTCGGACAGGGGGCCCACAATGAGCAGTTCTTC	CASSLGQGAHNEQFF
once	.	TRBV7-9	TRBJ2-7	TGTGCCAGCAGTCAAGGGACAATCCTCTACGAGCAGTACTTC	CASSQGTILYEQYF
.	.	TRBV13	TRBJ2-7	TGTGCCAGCAGTCCCAGCTTGGGCTCCTACGAGCAGTACTTC	CASSPSLGSYEQYF
.	TRBD1	TRBV27	TRBJ1-3	TGTGCCAGCAGTTTATTCGGACAGGCGATCTCTGGAAACACCATATATTTT	CASSLFGQAISGNTIYF
once	.	TRBV7-8	TRBJ1-6	TGTGCCAGCAGCTTAGCTAGGACACCCTATAATTCACCCCTCCACTTT	CASSLARTPYNSPLHF
once	TRBD1	TRBV6-1	TRBJ2-7	TGTGCCAGCAGTGAGGCAGGGGGTTCCTACGAGCAGTACTTC	CASSEAGGSYEQYF
.	.	TRBV28	TRBJ2-1	TGTGCCAGCACCTTCCCCCCCTCCTACAATGAGCAGTTCTTC	CASTFPPSYNEQFF
.	.	TRBV2	TRBJ1-4	TGTGCCAGCAGACGGACCCAAAATGAAAAACTGTTTTTT	CASRRTQNEKLFF
.	.	TRBV5-5	TRBJ2-1	TGTGCCAGCAGCTTGGTTGAGCAGTTCTTC	CASSLVEQFF
.	.	TRBV29-1	TRBJ2-6	TGCAGCGTTAAGTTTGCATCTGGGGCCAACGTCCTGACTTTC	CSVKFASGANVLTF
.	.	TRBV28	TRBJ1-5	TGTGCCAGCAGTTTCTCTGCGCGGCCCCAGCATTTT	CASSFSARPQHF
.	.	TRBV4-1	TRBJ1-5	TGCGCCAGCAGCCAAGGGCGGGGTGACAATCAGCCCCAGCATTTT	CASSQGRGDNQPQHF